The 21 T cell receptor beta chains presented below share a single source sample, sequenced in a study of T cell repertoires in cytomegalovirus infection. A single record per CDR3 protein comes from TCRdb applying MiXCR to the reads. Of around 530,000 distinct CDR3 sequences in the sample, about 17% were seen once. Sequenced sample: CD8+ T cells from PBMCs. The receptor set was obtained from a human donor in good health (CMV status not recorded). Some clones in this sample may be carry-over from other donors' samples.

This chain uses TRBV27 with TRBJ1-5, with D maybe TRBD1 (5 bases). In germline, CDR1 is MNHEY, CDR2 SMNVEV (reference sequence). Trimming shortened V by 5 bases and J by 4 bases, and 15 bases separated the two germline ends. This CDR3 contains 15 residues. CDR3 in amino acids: CASSLATGTNQPQHF. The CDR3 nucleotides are TGTGCCAGCAGTCTTGCTACCGGGACGAATCAGCCCCAGCATTTT.

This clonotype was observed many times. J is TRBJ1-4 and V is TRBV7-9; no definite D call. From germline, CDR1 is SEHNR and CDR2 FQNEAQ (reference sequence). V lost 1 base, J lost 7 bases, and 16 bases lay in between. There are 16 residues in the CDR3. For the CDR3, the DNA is TGTGCCAGCAGCTTAGGAGGGCCAACCTCACCTGAAAAACTGTTTTTT. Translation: CASSLGGPTSPEKLFF.

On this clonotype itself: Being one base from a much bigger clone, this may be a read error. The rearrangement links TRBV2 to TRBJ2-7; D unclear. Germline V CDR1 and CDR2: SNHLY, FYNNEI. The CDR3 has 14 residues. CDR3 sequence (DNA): TGTGCCTGCAGTGAAGGCCAAAGCTCCTACGAGCAGTACTTC. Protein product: CACSEGQSSYEQYF.

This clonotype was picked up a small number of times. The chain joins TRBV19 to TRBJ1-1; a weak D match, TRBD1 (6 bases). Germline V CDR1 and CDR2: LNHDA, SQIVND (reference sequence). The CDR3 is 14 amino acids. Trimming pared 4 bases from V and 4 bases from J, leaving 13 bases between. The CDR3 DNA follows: TGTGCCAGTAGTAGGGGGGCTCGGGGCACTGAAGCTTTCTTT. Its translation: CASSRGARGTEAFF.

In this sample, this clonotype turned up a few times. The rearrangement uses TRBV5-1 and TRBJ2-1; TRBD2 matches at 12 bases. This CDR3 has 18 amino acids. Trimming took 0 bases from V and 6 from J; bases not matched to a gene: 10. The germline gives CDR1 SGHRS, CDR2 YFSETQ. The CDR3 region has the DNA TGCGCCAGCAGCTTGGTTTCCCCGACTAGCGGGAGTAGCAATGAGCAGTTCTTC. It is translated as CASSLVSPTSGSSNEQFF.

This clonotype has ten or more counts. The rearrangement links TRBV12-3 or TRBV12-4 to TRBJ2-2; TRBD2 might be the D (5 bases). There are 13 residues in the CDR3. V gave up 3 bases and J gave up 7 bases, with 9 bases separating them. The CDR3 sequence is CASSFSGVGELFF. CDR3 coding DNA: TGTGCCAGCAGTTTCTCCGGGGTCGGGGAGCTGTTTTTT.

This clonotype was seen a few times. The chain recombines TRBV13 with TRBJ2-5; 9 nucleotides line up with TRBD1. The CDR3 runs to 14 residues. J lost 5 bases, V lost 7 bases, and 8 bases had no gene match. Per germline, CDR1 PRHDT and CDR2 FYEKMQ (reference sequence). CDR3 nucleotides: TGTGCCAGCACCGCAGGGACAGGGTCCGAGACCCAGTACTTC. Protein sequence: CASTAGTGSETQYF.

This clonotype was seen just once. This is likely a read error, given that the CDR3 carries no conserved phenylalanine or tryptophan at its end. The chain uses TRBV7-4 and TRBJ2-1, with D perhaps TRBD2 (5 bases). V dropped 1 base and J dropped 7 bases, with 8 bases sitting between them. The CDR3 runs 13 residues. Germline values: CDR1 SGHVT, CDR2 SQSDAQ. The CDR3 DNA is TGTGCCAGCAGCTTAGGGCCGGGAAATGAGCAGTTCCTC. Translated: CASSLGPGNEQFL.

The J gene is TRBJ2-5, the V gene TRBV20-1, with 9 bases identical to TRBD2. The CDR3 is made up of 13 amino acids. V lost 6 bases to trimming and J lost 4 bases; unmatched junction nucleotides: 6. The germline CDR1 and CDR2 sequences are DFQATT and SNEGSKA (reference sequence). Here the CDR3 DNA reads TGCAGTGCCCCGACTAGCGGATTAGAGACCCAGTACTTC. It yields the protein CSAPTSGLETQYF.

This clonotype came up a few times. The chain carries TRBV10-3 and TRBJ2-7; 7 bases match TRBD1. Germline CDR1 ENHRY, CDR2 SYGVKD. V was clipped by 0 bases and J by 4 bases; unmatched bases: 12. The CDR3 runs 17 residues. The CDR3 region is CAISESGDGTDSYEQYF. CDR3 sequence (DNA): TGTGCCATCAGTGAGTCTGGGGACGGGACAGACTCTTACGAGCAGTACTTC.

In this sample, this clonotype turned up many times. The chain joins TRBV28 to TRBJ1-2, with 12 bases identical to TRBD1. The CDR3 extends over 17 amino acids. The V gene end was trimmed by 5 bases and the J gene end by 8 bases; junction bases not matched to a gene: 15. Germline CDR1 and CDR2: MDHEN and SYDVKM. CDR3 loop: CASSQLSGTGGGEGYTF. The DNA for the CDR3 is TGTGCCAGCAGTCAACTATCCGGGACAGGGGGCGGGGAAGGCTACACCTTC.

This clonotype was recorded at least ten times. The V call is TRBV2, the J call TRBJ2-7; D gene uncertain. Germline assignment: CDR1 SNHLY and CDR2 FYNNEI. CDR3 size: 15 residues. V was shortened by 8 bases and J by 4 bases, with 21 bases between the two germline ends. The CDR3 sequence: CASSGPPGTNYEQYF. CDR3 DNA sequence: TGTGCCAGCTCTGGCCCCCCGGGTACCAATTACGAGCAGTACTTC.

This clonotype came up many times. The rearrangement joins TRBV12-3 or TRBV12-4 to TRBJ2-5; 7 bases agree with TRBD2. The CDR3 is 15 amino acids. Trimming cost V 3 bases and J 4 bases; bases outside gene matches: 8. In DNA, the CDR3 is TGTGCCAGCAGTTTGAGCAACGGGGGGAGAGAGACCCAGTACTTC. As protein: CASSLSNGGRETQYF.

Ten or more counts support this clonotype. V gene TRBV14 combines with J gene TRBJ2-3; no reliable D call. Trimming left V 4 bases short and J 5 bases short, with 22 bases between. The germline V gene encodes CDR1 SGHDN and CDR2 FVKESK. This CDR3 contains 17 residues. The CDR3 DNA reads TGTGCCAGCAGCCCCCCGGCCCCTAATCCTCTAAGAGATACGCAGTATTTT. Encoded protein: CASSPPAPNPLRDTQYF.

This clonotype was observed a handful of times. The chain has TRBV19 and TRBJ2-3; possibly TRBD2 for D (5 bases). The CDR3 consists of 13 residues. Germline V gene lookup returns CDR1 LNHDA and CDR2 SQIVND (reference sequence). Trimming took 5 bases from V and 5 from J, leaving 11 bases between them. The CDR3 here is CASSSVARDTQYF. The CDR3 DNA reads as TGTGCCAGTAGTTCCGTAGCGCGAGATACGCAGTATTTT.

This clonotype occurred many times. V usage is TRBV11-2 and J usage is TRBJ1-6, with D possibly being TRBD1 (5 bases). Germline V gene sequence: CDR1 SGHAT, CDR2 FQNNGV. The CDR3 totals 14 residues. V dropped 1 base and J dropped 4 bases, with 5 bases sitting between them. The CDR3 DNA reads TGTGCCAGCAGCTTAGGACAGTATAATTCACCCCTCCACTTT. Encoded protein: CASSLGQYNSPLHF.

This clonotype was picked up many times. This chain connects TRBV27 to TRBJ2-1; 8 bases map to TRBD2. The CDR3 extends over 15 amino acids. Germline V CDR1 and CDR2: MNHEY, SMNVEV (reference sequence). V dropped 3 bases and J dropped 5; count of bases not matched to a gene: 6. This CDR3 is CASSFPPGGDNEQFF. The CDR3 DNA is TGTGCCAGCAGTTTCCCTCCCGGGGGGGACAATGAGCAGTTCTTC.

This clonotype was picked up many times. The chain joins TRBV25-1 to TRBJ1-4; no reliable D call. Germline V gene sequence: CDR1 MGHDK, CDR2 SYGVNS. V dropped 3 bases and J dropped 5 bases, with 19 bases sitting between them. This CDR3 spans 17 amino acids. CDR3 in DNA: TGTGCCAGCAGTGACCGGGCGTCTGAGGCCCGAAATGAAAAACTGTTTTTT. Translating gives CASSDRASEARNEKLFF.

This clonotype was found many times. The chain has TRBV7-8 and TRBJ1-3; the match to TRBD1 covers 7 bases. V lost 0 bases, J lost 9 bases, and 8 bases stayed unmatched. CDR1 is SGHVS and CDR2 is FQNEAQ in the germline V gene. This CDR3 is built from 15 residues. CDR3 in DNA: TGTGCCAGCAGCTTAGCTCAGGGGGTGGAGGGCACCATATATTTT. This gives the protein CASSLAQGVEGTIYF.

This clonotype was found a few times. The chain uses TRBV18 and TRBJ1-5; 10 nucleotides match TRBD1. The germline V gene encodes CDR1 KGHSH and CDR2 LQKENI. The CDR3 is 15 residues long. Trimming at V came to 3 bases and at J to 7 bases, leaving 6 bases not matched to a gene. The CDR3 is CASSPRTGGWQPQHF. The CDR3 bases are TGTGCCAGCTCACCCAGGACAGGGGGTTGGCAGCCCCAGCATTTT.

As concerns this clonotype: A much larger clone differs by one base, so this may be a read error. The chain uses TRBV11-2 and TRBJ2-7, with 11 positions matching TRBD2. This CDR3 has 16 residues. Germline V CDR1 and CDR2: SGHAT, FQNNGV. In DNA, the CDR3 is TGTGCCAGCAGTCACTCTAGCGGGAGGTCGCCTTACGTGCAGTACTTC. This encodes CASSHSSGRSPYVQYF.